This is a list of T cell receptor beta chains from one sample in a study of cytomegalovirus exposure and HLA in healthy donors. Profiled with immunoSEQ multiplex PCR; TCRdb holds only in-frame clones, not every one. This sample has hundreds of thousands of clones; around 86% occur once, and the top ten carry over 0.75%. The sequenced sample was PBMCs. The receptors stem from a woman younger than 30 in good health and CMV-seronegative. The CDR3 runs from the conserved cysteine through the conserved F or W. A D gene is named only where the DNA matches it firmly. The size field is filled for only some rows; it gives once, few, many or a size class.

j_call,clone_size,d_call,v_call,cdr3_aa,cdr3_nt
TRBJ1-5,NA,NA,TRBV19,CASKPGAVNQPQHF,TGTGCCAGTAAGCCAGGGGCTGTCAATCAGCCCCAGCATTTT
TRBJ2-7,once,NA,TRBV5-5,CASSLRGEQYF,TGTGCCAGCAGCTTGAGGGGCGAGCAGTACTTC
TRBJ2-7,once,TRBD1,TRBV18,CASSPLGQGTHEQYF,TGTGCCAGCTCACCATTGGGACAGGGGACCCACGAGCAGTACTTC
TRBJ1-1,NA,NA,TRBV27,CASSLSGAAEAFF,TGTGCCAGCAGTTTATCAGGGGCGGCTGAAGCTTTCTTT
TRBJ1-1,NA,TRBD1,TRBV6-1,CASSVRDRAKNTEAFF,TGTGCCAGCAGTGTCCGGGACAGGGCGAAAAACACTGAAGCTTTCTTT
TRBJ2-7,NA,NA,TRBV6-5,CASSFGGLISVYEQYF,TGTGCCAGCAGTTTTGGAGGGTTGATATCTGTCTACGAGCAGTACTTC
TRBJ1-2,NA,NA,TRBV9,CASSVGSGDYGYTF,TGTGCCAGCAGCGTAGGATCAGGGGACTATGGCTACACCTTC
TRBJ1-5,NA,TRBD1,TRBV27,CASNDRGWAGQPQHF,TGTGCCAGCAACGACAGGGGTTGGGCGGGGCAGCCCCAGCATTTT
TRBJ2-3,NA,NA,TRBV5-1,CASSLEGLNTDTQYF,TGCGCCAGCAGCTTGGAGGGACTTAACACAGATACGCAGTATTTT
TRBJ2-1,once,NA,TRBV2,CASSGQLYNEQFF,TGTGCCAGCAGTGGACAGTTATACAATGAGCAGTTCTTC
TRBJ1-5,NA,TRBD1,TRBV7-9,CASSSSTVPGGKDQPQHF,TGTGCCAGCAGCTCCTCGACGGTTCCAGGGGGAAAGGATCAGCCCCAGCATTTT
TRBJ1-2,NA,NA,TRBV7-9,CASSLDPGVLSGYTF,TGTGCCAGCAGCTTAGATCCCGGGGTTCTCAGCGGCTACACCTTC
TRBJ2-7,NA,TRBD1,TRBV28,CASSALGTGYEQYF,TGTGCCAGCAGTGCCCTCGGGACAGGGTACGAGCAGTACTTC
TRBJ2-7,NA,TRBD1,TRBV18,CASSRETGAYEQYF,TGTGCCAGCTCACGAGAGACAGGGGCCTACGAGCAGTACTTC
TRBJ2-1,NA,TRBD2,TRBV7-9,CASSKVPSGVDEQFF,TGTGCCAGCAGCAAGGTCCCTAGCGGGGTAGATGAGCAGTTCTTC
TRBJ2-6,NA,TRBD1,TRBV7-9,CASSRGQGGSSGANVLTF,TGTGCCAGCAGCCGAGGACAGGGCGGCTCGTCTGGGGCCAACGTCCTGACTTTC
TRBJ2-1,NA,TRBD2,TRBV10-3,CAISDGGRAYNEQFF,TGTGCCATCAGTGACGGCGGGAGGGCCTACAATGAGCAGTTCTTC
TRBJ2-7,NA,TRBD2,TRBV13,CASSSERGYEQYF,TGTGCCAGCAGCTCAGAGCGGGGCTACGAGCAGTACTTC
TRBJ1-1,NA,NA,TRBV7-9,CASSPEPRGKGTEAFF,TGTGCCAGCAGCCCAGAACCAAGGGGGAAAGGGACTGAAGCTTTCTTT
TRBJ2-3,NA,TRBD1,TRBV28,CASSFGSTGRTDTQYF,TGTGCCAGCAGTTTTGGTTCGACAGGGCGCACAGATACGCAGTATTTT
TRBJ2-7,NA,TRBD1,TRBV13,CASSLRDRGLRSEQYF,TGTGCCAGCAGCTTAAGGGACAGGGGCTTGAGGAGCGAGCAGTACTTC
TRBJ2-6,NA,NA,TRBV27,CASSSTSPAGANVLTF,TGTGCCAGCAGTTCGACTAGTCCCGCTGGGGCCAACGTCCTGACTTTC
TRBJ2-1,NA,TRBD2,TRBV5-4,CASRTSGVYNEQFF,TGTGCCAGCCGGACTAGCGGGGTTTACAATGAGCAGTTCTTC
TRBJ1-5,NA,TRBD1,TRBV2,CASRDRGRNQPQHF,TGTGCCAGCAGGGACAGGGGGCGAAACCAGCCCCAGCATTTT
TRBJ2-1,NA,TRBD2,TRBV5-1,CASSRLAGVKGAYNEQFF,TGCGCCAGCAGCCGACTAGCGGGAGTAAAGGGGGCCTACAATGAGCAGTTCTTC
TRBJ1-5,NA,TRBD1,TRBV2,CASRSGQLNQPQHF,TGTGCCAGCAGGTCGGGACAGCTAAATCAGCCCCAGCATTTT
TRBJ1-2,NA,TRBD1,TRBV6-1,CASSGGTGGAYRQGYTF,TGTGCCAGCAGTGGGGGGACAGGGGGCGCTTATCGTCAGGGCTACACCTTC
TRBJ1-2,NA,NA,TRBV7-9,CASSHQRGDGYTF,TGTGCCAGCAGCCACCAACGGGGAGATGGCTACACCTTC
TRBJ2-7,once,TRBD2,TRBV7-7,CASSSGVGRGVLEQYF,TGTGCCAGCAGCTCCGGGGTCGGGCGGGGGGTTTTGGAGCAGTACTTC
TRBJ1-2,NA,NA,TRBV28,CASSLFGQYGYTF,TGTGCCAGCAGTTTATTTGGACAATACGGCTACACCTTC
TRBJ2-7,few,NA,TRBV10-1,CASDPGELDEQYF,TGCGCCAGCGATCCGGGGGAGTTAGACGAGCAGTACTTC
TRBJ2-7,NA,NA,TRBV13,CASSRGGTAEYF,TGTGCCAGCAGTCGCGGCGGGACGGCGGAGTACTTC
TRBJ2-7,NA,NA,TRBV28,CASSLSGVGGAYEQYF,TGTGCCAGCAGTTTGTCCGGTGTCGGGGGAGCCTACGAGCAGTACTTC
TRBJ1-1,few,NA,TRBV7-9,CASSLGDMGLMNTEAFF,TGTGCCAGCAGCTTAGGGGACATGGGGTTAATGAACACTGAAGCTTTCTTT
TRBJ2-1,NA,TRBD2,TRBV4-1,CASSSSTSGSLLSEQFF,TGCGCCAGCAGCTCGTCGACTAGCGGGAGCCTTCTAAGTGAGCAGTTCTTC
TRBJ2-7,NA,NA,TRBV20-1,CSARSRYEQYF,TGCAGTGCTAGATCCAGGTACGAGCAGTACTTC
TRBJ1-2,NA,TRBD1,TRBV5-4,CASSPGDRDYGYTF,TGTGCCAGCAGCCCCGGGGACAGGGACTATGGCTACACCTTC
TRBJ1-2,NA,NA,TRBV27,CASSLMAGVDGYTF,TGTGCCAGCAGTTTAATGGCAGGGGTGGACGGCTACACCTTC
TRBJ2-3,NA,TRBD2,TRBV28,CASRRRGGRDTQYF,TGTGCCAGCAGAAGACGGGGGGGCAGAGATACGCAGTATTTT
TRBJ1-4,NA,NA,TRBV13,CASSGPGVLTNEKLFF,TGTGCCAGCAGCGGTCCCGGGGTTCTCACTAATGAAAAACTGTTTTTT
TRBJ1-2,once,NA,TRBV28,CASRERRTNYGYTF,TGTGCCAGCAGGGAAAGAAGGACAAACTATGGCTACACCTTC
TRBJ1-1,NA,NA,TRBV15,CATSGPSGRGVTEAFF,TGTGCCACCAGCGGCCCCTCGGGACGGGGGGTTACTGAAGCTTTCTTT
TRBJ1-2,few,NA,TRBV29-1,CSVVREDYGYTF,TGCAGCGTTGTAAGGGAGGACTATGGCTACACCTTC
TRBJ2-7,NA,TRBD1,TRBV18,CASSPQGQGSEQYF,TGTGCCAGCTCACCACAGGGACAGGGGTCCGAGCAGTACTTC
TRBJ1-5,NA,TRBD1,TRBV19,CASRGRGQGGNQPQHF,TGTGCCAGTAGGGGCAGGGGGCAAGGGGGCAATCAGCCCCAGCATTTT
TRBJ2-1,NA,TRBD1,TRBV28,CASSLMAGGRDEQFF,TGTGCCAGCAGTTTAATGGCAGGGGGCCGAGATGAGCAGTTCTTC
TRBJ1-1,NA,NA,TRBV9,CASSAHTGLGTEAFF,TGTGCCAGCAGCGCGCATACAGGGTTGGGCACTGAAGCTTTCTTT
TRBJ1-2,NA,TRBD1,TRBV2,CASPDGQERRIYGYTF,TGTGCCAGCCCCGACGGACAGGAGCGAAGAATCTATGGCTACACCTTC
TRBJ2-1,NA,NA,TRBV27,CANSRCDEQFF,TGTGCCAACTCCAGGTGCGATGAGCAGTTCTTC
TRBJ2-7,NA,NA,TRBV28,CASSPASGPWAEQYF,TGTGCCAGCAGTCCGGCCAGTGGGCCCTGGGCCGAGCAGTACTTC
TRBJ2-7,NA,TRBD1,TRBV5-3,CARSLGQGAYEQYF,TGTGCCAGAAGCTTGGGGCAGGGGGCCTACGAGCAGTACTTC
TRBJ2-7,few,NA,TRBV2,CASSEVYEQYF,TGTGCCAGCAGCGAGGTCTACGAGCAGTACTTC
TRBJ1-5,NA,NA,TRBV2,CASSEGQVNQPQHF,TGTGCCAGCAGTGAAGGACAGGTAAATCAGCCCCAGCATTTT
TRBJ2-7,NA,TRBD2,TRBV7-8,CASTRGLAGAYEQYF,TGTGCCAGCACGAGAGGACTAGCGGGAGCCTACGAGCAGTACTTC
TRBJ2-7,once,NA,TRBV7-2,CASSFGSRSLEQYF,TGTGCCAGCAGCTTCGGTAGCCGGAGCCTCGAGCAGTACTTC
TRBJ2-4,NA,NA,TRBV30,CAGGTEGLDIQYF,TGTGCCGGGGGGACTGAGGGGTTGGACATTCAGTACTTC
TRBJ1-2,NA,TRBD1,TRBV27,CASRGQVDNNYGYTF,TGTGCCAGCAGGGGACAGGTGGATAATAACTATGGCTACACCTTC
TRBJ2-5,NA,TRBD2,TRBV15,CATSSVRDYLWETQYF,TGTGCCACCAGCAGTGTACGGGACTACCTTTGGGAGACCCAGTACTTC
TRBJ2-7,few,TRBD2,TRBV2,CASKREAGYEQYF,TGTGCCAGCAAGCGGGAGGCTGGCTACGAGCAGTACTTC
TRBJ2-5,NA,TRBD1,TRBV9,CASSVGSGDRVGETQYF,TGTGCCAGCAGCGTAGGTTCGGGGGACAGGGTGGGAGAGACCCAGTACTTC